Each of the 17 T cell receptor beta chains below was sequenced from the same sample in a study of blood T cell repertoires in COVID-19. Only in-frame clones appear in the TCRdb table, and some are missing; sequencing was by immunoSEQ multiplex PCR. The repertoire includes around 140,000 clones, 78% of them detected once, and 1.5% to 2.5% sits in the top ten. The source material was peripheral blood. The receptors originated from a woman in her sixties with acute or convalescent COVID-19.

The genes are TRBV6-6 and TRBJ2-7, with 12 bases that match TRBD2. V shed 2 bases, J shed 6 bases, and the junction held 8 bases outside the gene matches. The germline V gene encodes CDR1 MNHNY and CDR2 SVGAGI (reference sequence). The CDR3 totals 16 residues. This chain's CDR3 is CASSYTGLAGKGEQYF. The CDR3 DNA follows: TGTGCCAGCAGTTACACCGGACTAGCGGGAAAGGGCGAGCAGTACTTC.

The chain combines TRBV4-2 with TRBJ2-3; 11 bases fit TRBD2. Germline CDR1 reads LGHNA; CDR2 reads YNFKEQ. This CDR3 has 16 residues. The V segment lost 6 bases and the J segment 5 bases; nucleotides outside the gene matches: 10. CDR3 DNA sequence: TGTGCCAGCAGTCCAGAACCGGGACTAGCGGTAGATACGCAGTATTTT. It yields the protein CASSPEPGLAVDTQYF.

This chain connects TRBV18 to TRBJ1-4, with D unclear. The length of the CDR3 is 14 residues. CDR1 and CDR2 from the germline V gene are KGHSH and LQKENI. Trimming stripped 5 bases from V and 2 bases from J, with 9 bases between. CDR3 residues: CASSEWATNEKLFF. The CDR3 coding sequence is TGTGCCAGCTCAGAATGGGCTACTAATGAAAAACTGTTTTTT. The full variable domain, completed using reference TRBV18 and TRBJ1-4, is NAGVMQNPRHLVRRRGQEARLRCSPMKGHSHVYWYRQLPEEGLKFMVYLQKENIIDESGMPKERFSAEFPKEGPSILRIQQVVRGDSAAYFCASSEWATNEKLFFGSGTQLSVL.

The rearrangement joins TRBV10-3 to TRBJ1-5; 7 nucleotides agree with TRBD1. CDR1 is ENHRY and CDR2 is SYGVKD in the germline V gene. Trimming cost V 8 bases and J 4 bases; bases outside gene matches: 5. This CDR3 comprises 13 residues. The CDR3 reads CAISGTDNQPQHF. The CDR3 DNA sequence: TGTGCCATCTCCGGGACAGATAATCAGCCCCAGCATTTT.

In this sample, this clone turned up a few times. The DNA of the CDR3 is TGTGCCAGCACTCCCGGGACTAGCGGGACAGATACGCAGTATTTT. This gives the protein CASTPGTSGTDTQYF. The genes are TRBV28 and TRBJ2-3; 12 nucleotides line up with TRBD2. V lost 7 bases to trimming and J lost 3 bases; unmatched junction nucleotides: 5. The CDR3 has 15 residues. CDR1 and CDR2 from the germline V gene are MDHEN and SYDVKM.

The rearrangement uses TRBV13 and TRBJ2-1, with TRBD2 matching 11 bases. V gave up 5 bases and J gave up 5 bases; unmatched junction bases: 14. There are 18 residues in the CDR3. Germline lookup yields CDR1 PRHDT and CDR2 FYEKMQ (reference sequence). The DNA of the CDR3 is TGTGCCAGCAGCCCCTCCTTACTAGCGGGAGAAAGACACAATGAGCAGTTCTTC. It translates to CASSPSLLAGERHNEQFF.

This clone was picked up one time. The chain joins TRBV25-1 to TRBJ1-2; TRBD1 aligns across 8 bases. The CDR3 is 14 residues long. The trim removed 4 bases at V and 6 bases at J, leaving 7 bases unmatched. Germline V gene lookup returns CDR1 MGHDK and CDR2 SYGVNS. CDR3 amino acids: CASSALGQVHGYTF. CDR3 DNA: TGTGCCAGCAGTGCTCTGGGACAGGTTCATGGCTACACCTTC.

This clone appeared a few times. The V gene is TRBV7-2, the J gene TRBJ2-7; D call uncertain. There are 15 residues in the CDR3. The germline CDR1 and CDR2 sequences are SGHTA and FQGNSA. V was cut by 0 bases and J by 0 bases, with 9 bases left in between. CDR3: CASSLALGPSYEQYF. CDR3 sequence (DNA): TGTGCCAGCAGCTTAGCGCTTGGCCCCTCCTACGAGCAGTACTTC.

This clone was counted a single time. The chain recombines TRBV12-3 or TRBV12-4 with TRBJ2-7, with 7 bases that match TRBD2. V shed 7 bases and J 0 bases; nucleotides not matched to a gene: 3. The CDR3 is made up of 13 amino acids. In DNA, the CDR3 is TGTGCCAGCACACCTAGCGGCTCCTACGAGCAGTACTTC. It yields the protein CASTPSGSYEQYF.

The CDR3 reads CASSLPYGGGPEQYF. The CDR3 DNA follows: TGTGCCAGCAGTTTACCCTACGGGGGGGGTCCCGAGCAGTACTTC. The J gene is TRBJ2-7, the V gene TRBV28; TRBD2 agrees at 8 bases. Germline CDR1 and CDR2: MDHEN and SYDVKM. The trim removed 2 bases at V and 6 bases at J, leaving 9 bases unmatched. The CDR3 spans 15 residues.

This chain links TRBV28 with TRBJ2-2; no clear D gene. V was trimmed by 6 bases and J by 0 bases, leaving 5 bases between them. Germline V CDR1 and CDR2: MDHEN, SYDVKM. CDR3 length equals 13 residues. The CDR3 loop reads CASSRSNTGELFF. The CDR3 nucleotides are TGTGCCAGCAGCCGTTCGAACACCGGGGAGCTGTTTTTT.

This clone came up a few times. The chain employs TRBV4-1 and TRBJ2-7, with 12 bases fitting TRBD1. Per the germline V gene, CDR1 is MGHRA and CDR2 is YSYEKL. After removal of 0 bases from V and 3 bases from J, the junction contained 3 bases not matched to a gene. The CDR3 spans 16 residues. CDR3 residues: CASSQEGTGGYYEQYF. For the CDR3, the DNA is TGCGCCAGCAGCCAAGAAGGGACAGGGGGCTACTACGAGCAGTACTTC.

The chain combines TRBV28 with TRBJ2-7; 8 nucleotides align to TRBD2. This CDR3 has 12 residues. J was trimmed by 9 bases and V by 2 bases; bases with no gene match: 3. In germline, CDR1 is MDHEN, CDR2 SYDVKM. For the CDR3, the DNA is TGTGCCAGCAGTTTACGGGAGGGCGGGCAGTACTTC. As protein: CASSLREGGQYF.

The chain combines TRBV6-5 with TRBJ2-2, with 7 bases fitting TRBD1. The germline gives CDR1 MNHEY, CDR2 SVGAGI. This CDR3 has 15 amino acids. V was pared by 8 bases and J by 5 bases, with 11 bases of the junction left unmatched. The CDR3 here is CASLWTGELTGELFF. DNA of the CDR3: TGTGCCAGCTTGTGGACAGGCGAGTTGACCGGGGAGCTGTTTTTT.

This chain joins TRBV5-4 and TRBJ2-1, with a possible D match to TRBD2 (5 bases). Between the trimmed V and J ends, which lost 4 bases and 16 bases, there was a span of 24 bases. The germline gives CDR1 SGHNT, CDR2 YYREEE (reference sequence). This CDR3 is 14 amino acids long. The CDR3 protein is CASSAGQLITTSFF. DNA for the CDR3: TGTGCCAGCAGCGCGGGCCAGCTAATTACTACAAGCTTCTTC.

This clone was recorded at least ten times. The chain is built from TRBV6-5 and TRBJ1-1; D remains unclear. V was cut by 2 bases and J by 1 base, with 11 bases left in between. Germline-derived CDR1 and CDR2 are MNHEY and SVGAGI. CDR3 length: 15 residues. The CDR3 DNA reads TGTGCCAGCAGTTACGCCTCAGTGGCGAACACTGAAGCTTTCTTT. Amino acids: CASSYASVANTEAFF.

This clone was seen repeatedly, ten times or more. CDR3 in amino acids: CASSMASVYEQYF. The DNA for the CDR3 is TGTGCCAGTAGTATGGCTAGCGTCTACGAGCAGTACTTC. V and J are TRBV19 and TRBJ2-7; tentatively, D is TRBD2 (6 bases). CDR1 LNHDA and CDR2 SQIVND come from the germline V gene (reference sequence). The CDR3 is made up of 13 amino acids. V lost 3 bases to trimming and J lost 3 bases, with 9 bases between them.